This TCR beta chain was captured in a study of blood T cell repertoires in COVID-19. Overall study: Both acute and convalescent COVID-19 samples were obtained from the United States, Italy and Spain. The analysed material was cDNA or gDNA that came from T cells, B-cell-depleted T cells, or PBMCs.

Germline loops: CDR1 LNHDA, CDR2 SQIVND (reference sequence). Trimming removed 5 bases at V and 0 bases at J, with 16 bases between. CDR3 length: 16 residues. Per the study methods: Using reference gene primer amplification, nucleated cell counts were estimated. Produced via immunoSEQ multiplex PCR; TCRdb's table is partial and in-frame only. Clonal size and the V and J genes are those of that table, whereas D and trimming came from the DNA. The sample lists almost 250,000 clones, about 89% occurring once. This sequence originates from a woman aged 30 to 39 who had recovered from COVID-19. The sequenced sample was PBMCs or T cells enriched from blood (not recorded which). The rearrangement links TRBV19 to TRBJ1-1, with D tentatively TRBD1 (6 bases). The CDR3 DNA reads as TGTGCCAGTAGTCTGCTGTTAGGGGGAGTGAACACTGAAGCTTTCTTT. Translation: CASSLLLGGVNTEAFF.